This T cell receptor beta chain stems from a study of cytomegalovirus exposure and HLA in healthy donors. Study-wide results and caveats: Across donors, most TCRs were seen rarely, yet some public ones were widespread. In a later analysis, HLA-associated beta chains showed higher expansion and lower generation probabilities than comparable chains. Earlier findings revealed that most TCR beta V segments proved productive either about 87% or about 30% of the time.

V shed 5 bases, J shed 2 bases, and the junction held 16 bases outside the gene matches. CDR1 and CDR2 from the germline V gene are SGHDT and YYEEEE. This CDR3 comprises 18 residues. The PCR contained 60 Vbeta and 13 Jbeta primers. Some clones are missing from TCRdb's copy, which holds only in-frame ones; the method was immunoSEQ multiplex PCR. The sample yields about 110,000 clones, approximately 69% seen once. For this clone: The antigen is not known.

This chain uses TRBV5-6 with TRBJ2-4, with 7 positions matching TRBD1. The clonotype comes from a woman aged 40 to 49 in good health and CMV-seropositive. Sequencing input: PBMCs. This CDR3 reads CASRRLGQAANPKNIQYF. In DNA, the CDR3 is TGTGCCAGCAGGAGACTCGGACAGGCTGCGAACCCCAAAAACATTCAGTACTTC. Variable domain in full (rest from reference TRBV5-6 and TRBJ2-4): DAGVTQSPTHLIKTRGQQVTLRCSPKSGHDTVSWYQQALGQGPQFIFQYYEEEERQRGNFPDRFSGHQFPNYSSELNVNALLLGDSALYLCASRRLGQAANPKNIQYFGAGTRLSVL.